Sequencing of this T cell receptor (beta chain) was carried out in a study of cytomegalovirus exposure and HLA in healthy donors (dated by TCRdb to about 2017). For the wider study: An earlier analysis of 587 of the donors reported 250 to 350 Gb of sequence data and 117 million unique TCR beta sequences from 150 million to 200 million T cells. The study used immunosequencing to profile the T cell repertoires of around 600 subjects and linked those repertoires to cytomegalovirus serostatus. A separate validation cohort of over 95 different subjects was used in addition to the 666-subject first cohort. An early release that covered 640 HLA-typed donors contained approximately 320 gigabases of sequencing data and some 87 million unique TCR sequences. A later genetic analysis took genome-wide SNP genotypes for about three fifths of the roughly 700 donors and used that subset as a discovery cohort. The later analysis used no new phenotypic data to find candidate immune exposures, relying instead on TCR beta sequences and their occurrence across donors. All discovery cohort repertoires had been generated using a single sequencing platform. Roughly 5 DR-DQ haplotypes were handled as single units for association and clustering because linkage in the cohort was strong. To predict cytomegalovirus infection status, the study brought together high-throughput TCR immunosequencing, statistical association of individual TCRs with disease status, and machine learning. The genetic ancestry cluster associated with self-reported Caucasian donors included 81% of the 398 genotyped donors. In a later analysis, previously published TCR beta repertoires from hundreds of donors were re-analyzed and high-resolution HLA genotyping was added so that TCR occurrence patterns could be studied. Among almost 400 genotyped donors of the cohort, an average of approximately 240,000 unique TCR beta nucleotide sequences were sequenced per donor, roughly 20% of them non-productive. The number of typed donors differed by locus: about 620-630 for A, B, C, DRB1 and DQB1; some 540 for DQA1; some 590 for DPA1; and some 450 for DPB1. Donor age, sex, ethnicity and CMV serostatus were compiled alongside the repertoire data. The study aimed to test whether cataloging public T cell receptors could reveal signatures of past pathogen exposure. An earlier analysis of 587 of the donors used high-throughput TCR beta sequencing to judge whether each TCR beta V gene segment behaved as functional or pseudogenic. HLA typing included class I and class II loci at four-digit resolution.

The cohort was made up of about 610 healthy bone marrow donors. Cohort members were all nominally healthy when sampled, although unrecorded immune exposures were likely present. Of the approximately 610 cohort members, roughly 300 had positive CMV serostatus and fewer than 400 had negative CMV serostatus, and CMV serostatus was not recorded for the donor. Each donor provided a peripheral blood sample, and peripheral blood mononuclear cells were used for TCR beta sequencing. Genomic DNA was extracted from the blood cell samples with the Qiagen DNeasy Blood Extraction Kit. Comments on this clone: Its antigen is not yet known. Base qualities were left out, and no much larger clone turns up one base away.

To prepare the library, the immunoSEQ multiplex PCR assay was applied. For the multiplex PCR, a mixture combining 60 forward primers for TCR Vbeta segments and 13 reverse primers for TCR Jbeta segments was used. Amplification of the CDR3 region of rearranged TCR beta genes was performed with a multiplex PCR assay on genomic DNA. On the Illumina HiSeq System, the amplified TCR beta libraries were sequenced as 87-base-pair reads. The paper's data handling went like this. A later analysis tallied 80 million to 95 million unique TCR beta chains across the 550 to 850 repertoires, and about 12 million of those chains were shared by two or more donors. Raw reads were error-corrected and collapsed into unique sequences with a nearest-neighbor algorithm that merged closely related sequences to remove PCR and sequencing errors. V, D and J gene segments were assigned by aligning CDR3 sequences to IMGT reference sequences. For a sequence to be retained, at least a six-nucleotide match to both a V gene segment and a J gene segment was required. A rearrangement counted as productive if the CDR3 had no stop codons and remained in frame with V and J, and every other rearrangement counted as non-productive. CDR3 was defined according to IMGT convention as the region running from the second conserved V-encoded cysteine to the conserved J-encoded phenylalanine. In an earlier analysis of around 640 of the donors, sequences lacking an unambiguous match to a single V gene segment were excluded. An earlier analysis of fewer than 750 of the donors called V segments functional above 56.7% productive rearrangements and segregating when the between-donor standard deviation exceeded 5%. To diagnose cytomegalovirus status from the catalog of TCR beta chain sequences, a statistical classification framework was built. In a later analysis, V and J genes were assigned by comparing TCR nucleotide sequences against IMGT/GENE-DB human TR gene sequences. The TCRdist pipeline was used in a later analysis to assign CDR3 sequences and most-parsimonious VDJ recombination scenarios. In a later analysis, each TCR beta chain was defined by its CDR3 amino acid sequence together with its V-gene family, and reads lacking a unique V-gene family were excluded. To address suspected cross-contamination and a sequencing artifact, a later analysis removed 550 to 750 highly shared, low-generation-probability nucleotide sequences. A later analysis calculated a clonal expansion index for each public chain from normalized within-repertoire ranks of inferred template counts. In a later analysis, generation probabilities were computed with a VDJ recombination model fitted to out-of-frame rearrangements, and the resulting probabilities were checked against IGoR. A later analysis scored TCR-TCR, TCR-HLA and TCR-CMV co-occurrence with hypergeometric tests, applying a repertoire-size bias correction to TCR pairs. In a later analysis, false discovery rates were estimated by permuting HLA or CMV assignments 20 times. In a later analysis, co-occurring TCRs were grouped with DBSCAN, and TCRdist sequence similarity was added when clustering was performed within HLA-allele-positive subsets. For co-occurrence clustering, repertoires with fewer than 30,000 or more than 120,000 public chains were excluded, along with 4 to 6 repertoires with anomalous nucleotide sharing. What TCRdb holds here is the immuneACCESS table cut down to in-frame rearrangements. Part of the clones is not present; checked against another copy, under half of the missing clones reflect an unresolved V gene, and the others are unexplained. D and trimming were read from the DNA, whereas the V and J calls and clone size are those reported in that table. The sample table shows roughly 150,000 clones, and approximately 61% are seen once. The ten largest clonotypes hold approximately 1.7% of the sample.

V is clipped by 8 bases and J by 3 bases, and the sequence between their germline boundaries is 14 bases long. From a lookup of the germline V gene, CDR1 and CDR2 are MNHNS and SASEGT. There are 14 amino acids in the CDR3, from cysteine to phenylalanine inclusive. The read is trimmed to its CDR3 DNA, 42 bases read in frame from base 1. Findings and caveats that apply to the study as a whole: When HLA alleles, especially DR and DQ, strongly co-occurred, attributing TCR associations to individual alleles was difficult. Because counts were too low, about 15 rarely observed V segments, including chromosome 9 orphons, were left out of the earlier analysis of over 550 of the donors. Some IMGT-functional V segments, including TRBV6-2 and TRBV6-3, could not be distinguished by the 87-base-pair reads and were therefore excluded. Specific HLA alleles were associated with 15,000 to 20,000 TCR beta sequences at a false discovery rate of 0.05 in a later analysis. The sequencing pipeline was judged likely to have produced a cluster of highly shared sequence variants as a technical artifact. Only TCR beta chains were sequenced in this cohort, and the absence of alpha or paired-chain data limited detectable features. In both the original and validation cohorts, the classifier was reported to diagnose cytomegalovirus status with high specificity and sensitivity. Immune exposure information for the cohort was limited to CMV serostatus. In a later analysis, HLA-associated TCR beta chains were found to be more clonally expanded and to have lower generation probabilities than equally common non-associated chains. A further reported finding was that TCR beta sequences accurately predicted the HLA-A and HLA-B alleles for most subjects in the first cohort. According to a later analysis, TCR association rates differed among HLA loci, with DRB1 alleles showing the most associated TCRs and HLA-C alleles showing the fewest. Presence/absence analyses assumed roughly uniform sequencing depth across donors, an assumption that may not hold. Several of the top co-occurrence clusters appeared to be linked to parvovirus B19, influenza, CMV and Epstein-Barr virus, according to a later analysis. According to a later genetic analysis, donors in an Asian-associated ancestry cluster had fewer N-insertions in productive TCRs than the approximately 630-donor mean. Linkage disequilibrium might explain the correlated functional status among segregating V segments, but an unknown experimental factor could not be excluded. According to the authors, the approach could potentially be generalized to other disease states and immunological phenotypes. Broadly in line with IMGT annotations, most TCR beta V segments showed up in productive rearrangements about 87% or about 30% of the time in an earlier analysis of approximately 640 of the donors. In a later genetic analysis, a missense DCLRE1C variant was associated with V-gene and J-gene trimming of TCR beta chains, and the association was replicated in an independent cohort. The study gave a list of 150 to 200 TCR beta chains associated with cytomegalovirus. While some public TCRs were present in many individuals, most TCR sequences turned up only very rarely across donors. A later analysis found that most CMV-associated TCR beta chains appeared HLA-restricted, with HLA associations seemingly driven largely by CMV exposure. In vitro tests confirmed that a few of the cytomegalovirus-associated TCR beta chains recognize cytomegalovirus antigens. Because some donors lacked HLA typing at each locus, the association tests relied only on the typed subset.

Sequencing input: PBMCs. Recombination joined TRBV6-1 with TRBJ1-5, with the D gene too uncertain to name. This TCR came from a human donor in good health. This receptor carries the CDR3 CASEGGRDNQPQHF. The DNA is TGTGCCAGCGAGGGTGGTCGGGACAATCAGCCCCAGCATTTT.